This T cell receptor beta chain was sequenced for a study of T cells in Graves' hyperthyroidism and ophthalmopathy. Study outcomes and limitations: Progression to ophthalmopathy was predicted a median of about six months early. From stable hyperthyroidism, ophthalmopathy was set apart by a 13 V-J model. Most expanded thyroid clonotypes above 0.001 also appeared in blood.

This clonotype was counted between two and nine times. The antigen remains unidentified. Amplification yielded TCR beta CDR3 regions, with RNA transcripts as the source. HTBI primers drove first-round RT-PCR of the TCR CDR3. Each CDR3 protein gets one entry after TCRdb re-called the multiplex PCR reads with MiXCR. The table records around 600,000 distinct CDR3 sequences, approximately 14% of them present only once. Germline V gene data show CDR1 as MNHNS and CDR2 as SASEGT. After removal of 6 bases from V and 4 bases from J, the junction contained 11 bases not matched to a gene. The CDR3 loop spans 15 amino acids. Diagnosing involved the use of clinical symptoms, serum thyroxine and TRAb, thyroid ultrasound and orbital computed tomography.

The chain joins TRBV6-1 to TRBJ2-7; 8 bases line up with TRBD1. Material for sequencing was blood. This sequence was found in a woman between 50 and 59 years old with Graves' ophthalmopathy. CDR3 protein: CASSLAKTGEYEQYF. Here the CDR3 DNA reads TGTGCCAGCAGCTTGGCTAAGACAGGGGAATACGAGCAGTACTTC.